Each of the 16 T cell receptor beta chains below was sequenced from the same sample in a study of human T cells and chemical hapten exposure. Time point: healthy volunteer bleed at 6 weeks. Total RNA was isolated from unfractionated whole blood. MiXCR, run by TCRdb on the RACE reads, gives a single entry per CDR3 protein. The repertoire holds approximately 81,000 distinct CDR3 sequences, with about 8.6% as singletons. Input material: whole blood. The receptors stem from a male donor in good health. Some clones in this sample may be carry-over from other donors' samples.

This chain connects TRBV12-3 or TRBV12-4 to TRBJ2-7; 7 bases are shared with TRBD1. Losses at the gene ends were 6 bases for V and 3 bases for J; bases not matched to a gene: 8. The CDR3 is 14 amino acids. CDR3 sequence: CASSTRDRLYEQYF. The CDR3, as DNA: TGTGCCAGCAGCACCCGGGACAGACTCTACGAGCAGTACTTC.

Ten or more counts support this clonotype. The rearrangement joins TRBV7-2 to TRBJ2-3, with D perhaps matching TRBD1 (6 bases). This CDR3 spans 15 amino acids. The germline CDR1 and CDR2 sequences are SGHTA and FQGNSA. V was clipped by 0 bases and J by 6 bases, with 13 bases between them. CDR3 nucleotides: TGTGCCAGCAGCTTAGCGCACAGGGAAATGGATACGCAGTATTTT. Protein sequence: CASSLAHREMDTQYF.

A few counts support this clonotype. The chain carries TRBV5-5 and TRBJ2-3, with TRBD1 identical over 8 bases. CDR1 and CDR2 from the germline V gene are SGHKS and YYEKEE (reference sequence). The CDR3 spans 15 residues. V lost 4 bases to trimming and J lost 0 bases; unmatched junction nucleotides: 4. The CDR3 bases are TGTGCCAGCAGCAACCAGGGGGCTAGCACAGATACGCAGTATTTT. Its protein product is CASSNQGASTDTQYF.

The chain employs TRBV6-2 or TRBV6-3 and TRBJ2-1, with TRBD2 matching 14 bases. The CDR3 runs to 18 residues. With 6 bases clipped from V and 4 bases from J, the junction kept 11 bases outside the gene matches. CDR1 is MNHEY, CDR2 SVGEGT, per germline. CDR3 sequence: CASSPGTSGGRAYNEQFF. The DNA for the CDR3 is TGTGCCAGCAGCCCCGGGACTAGCGGGGGCCGTGCTTACAATGAGCAGTTCTTC.

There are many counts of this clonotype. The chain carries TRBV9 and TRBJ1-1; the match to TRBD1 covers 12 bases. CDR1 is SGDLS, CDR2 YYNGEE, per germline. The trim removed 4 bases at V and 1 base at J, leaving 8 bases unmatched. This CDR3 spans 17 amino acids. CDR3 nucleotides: TGTGCCAGCAGCCCCGGGACAGGGGGCGCTAGGAACACTGAAGCTTTCTTT. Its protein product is CASSPGTGGARNTEAFF.

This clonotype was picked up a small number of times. Here the CDR3 reads CASSPGTSGHTGELFF. DNA for the CDR3: TGTGCCAGCAGCCCCGGGACTAGCGGACACACCGGGGAGCTGTTTTTT. This sequence joins TRBV6-2 or TRBV6-3 and TRBJ2-2; TRBD2 agrees at 11 bases. The CDR3 runs to 16 residues. From germline, CDR1 is MNHEY and CDR2 SVGEGT. V lost 6 bases and J lost 3; bases outside the gene matches: 6.

CDR3 protein: CASSRILNTEAFF. Written as DNA, the CDR3 is TGTGCCAGCAGCCGTATCCTGAACACTGAAGCTTTCTTT. V gene TRBV3-1 combines with J gene TRBJ1-1; D gene unclear. Germline CDR1 is LGHDT and CDR2 is YNNKEL (reference sequence). The CDR3 has 13 amino acids. Trimming shortened V by 4 bases and J by 0 bases, and 6 bases separated the two germline ends.

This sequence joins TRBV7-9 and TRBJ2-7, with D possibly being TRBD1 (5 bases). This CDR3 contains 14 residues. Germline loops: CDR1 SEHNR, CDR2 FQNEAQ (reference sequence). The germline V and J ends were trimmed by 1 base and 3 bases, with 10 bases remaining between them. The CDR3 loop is CASSLGGRIYEQYF. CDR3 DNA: TGTGCCAGCAGCTTAGGGGGCAGGATCTACGAGCAGTACTTC.

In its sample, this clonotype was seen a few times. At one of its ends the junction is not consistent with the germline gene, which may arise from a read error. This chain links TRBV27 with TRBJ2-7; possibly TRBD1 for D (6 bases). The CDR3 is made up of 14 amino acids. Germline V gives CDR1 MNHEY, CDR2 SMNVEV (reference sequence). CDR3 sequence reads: CASSLQGHAYGQYF. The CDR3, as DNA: TGTGCCAGCAGTTTACAGGGACATGCCTACGGGCAGTACTTC.

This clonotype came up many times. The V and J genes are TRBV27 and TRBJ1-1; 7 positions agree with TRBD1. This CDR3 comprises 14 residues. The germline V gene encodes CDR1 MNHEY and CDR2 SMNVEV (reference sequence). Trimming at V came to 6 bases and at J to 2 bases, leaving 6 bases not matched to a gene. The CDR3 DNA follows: TGTGCCAGCAGGGGTGGACAGGCAAACACTGAAGCTTTCTTT. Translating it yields CASRGGQANTEAFF.

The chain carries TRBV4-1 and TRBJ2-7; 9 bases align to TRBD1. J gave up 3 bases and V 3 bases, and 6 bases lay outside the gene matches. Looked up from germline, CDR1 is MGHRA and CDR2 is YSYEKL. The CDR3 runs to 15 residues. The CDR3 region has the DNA TGCGCCAGCAGCCACACGGGGACAGGGATCTACGAGCAGTACTTC. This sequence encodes CASSHTGTGIYEQYF.

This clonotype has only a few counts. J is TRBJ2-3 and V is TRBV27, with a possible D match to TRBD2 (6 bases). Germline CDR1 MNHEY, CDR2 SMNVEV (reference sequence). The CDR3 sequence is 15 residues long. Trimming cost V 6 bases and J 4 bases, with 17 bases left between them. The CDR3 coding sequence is TGTGCCAGCAGCCCCCGGAGGGCCGGGTCAGATACGCAGTATTTT. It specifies CASSPRRAGSDTQYF.

As DNA, the CDR3 is TGTGCCAGCTCACTTTTCGGACAGGGGGCGAATCAGCCCCAGCATTTT. This sequence encodes CASSLFGQGANQPQHF. The chain employs TRBV18 and TRBJ1-5, with TRBD1 identical over 11 bases. Germline CDR1 is KGHSH and CDR2 is LQKENI. V was pared by 4 bases and J by 4 bases, with 6 bases of the junction left unmatched. The CDR3 is 16 amino acids.

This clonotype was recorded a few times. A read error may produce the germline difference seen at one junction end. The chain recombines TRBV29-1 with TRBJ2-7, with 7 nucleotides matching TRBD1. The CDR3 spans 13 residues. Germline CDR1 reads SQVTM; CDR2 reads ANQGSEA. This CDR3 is CSVEVTGVYEQYF. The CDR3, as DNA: TGCAGCGTAGAAGTAACAGGGGTCTACGAGCAGTACTTC.

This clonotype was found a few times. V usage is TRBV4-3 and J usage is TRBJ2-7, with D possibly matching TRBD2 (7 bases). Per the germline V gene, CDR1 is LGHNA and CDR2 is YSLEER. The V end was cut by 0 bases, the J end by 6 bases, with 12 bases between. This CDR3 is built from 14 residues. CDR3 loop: CASSQDSGGFEQYF. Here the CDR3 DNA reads TGCGCCAGCAGCCAAGATTCGGGGGGCTTCGAGCAGTACTTC.

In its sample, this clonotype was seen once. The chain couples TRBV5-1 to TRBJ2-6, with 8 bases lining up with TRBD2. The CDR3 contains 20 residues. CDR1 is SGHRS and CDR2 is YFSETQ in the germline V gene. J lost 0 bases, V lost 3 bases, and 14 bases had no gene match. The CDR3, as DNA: TGCGCCAGCAGCTCCGCATCAACCGGGACTAGTTTCTCTGGGGCCAACGTCCTGACTTTC. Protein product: CASSSASTGTSFSGANVLTF. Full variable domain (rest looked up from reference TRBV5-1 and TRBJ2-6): KAGVTQTPRYLIKTRGQQVTLSCSPISGHRSVSWYQQTPGQGLQFLFEYFSETQRNKGNFPGRFSGRQFSNSRSEMNVSTLELGDSALYLCASSSASTGTSFSGANVLTFGAGSRLTVL.